Listed below are T cell receptor beta chains from one sample, sequenced in a study of T cell repertoires in cytomegalovirus infection. TCRdb re-derived calls from the reads in MiXCR, one entry per CDR3 protein. Of 250,000 to 350,000 distinct CDR3 sequences in the sample, 20% to 30% were seen once. Sequenced input: PBMCs. Receptor source: a human donor in good health (CMV status not recorded). Some clones in this sample may be carry-over from other donors' samples. Each CDR3 is given with its conserved first and last residue. Fields, in order: J gene, D gene, clone size, V gene, CDR3 protein, CDR3 DNA. D genes are given only for firm matches. Size tells how often a clone was seen (once, few, many) or the class of an expanded clone, and some rows leave it out.

TRBJ2-7 TRBD1 . TRBV20-1 CSAGTDRSSYEQYF TGCAGTGCGGGGACGGACAGGAGCTCCTACGAGCAGTACTTC
TRBJ2-7 TRBD2 many TRBV7-2 CASSQQFSGTSGTYEQYF TGTGCCAGCAGCCAGCAATTCTCCGGGACTAGCGGGACCTACGAGCAGTACTTC
TRBJ2-4 . . TRBV20-1 CSASGLQNIQYF TGCAGTGCGTCGGGCCTTCAAAACATTCAGTACTTC
TRBJ2-1 . once TRBV5-6 CASSLPAGYNEQFF TGTGCCAGCAGCTTGCCCGCGGGCTACAATGAGCAGTTCTTC
TRBJ2-1 . . TRBV11-2 CASSLAPGEQFF TGTGCCAGCAGCTTAGCCCCCGGTGAGCAGTTCTTC
TRBJ2-7 TRBD2 few TRBV7-2 CASSDSGSHEQYF TGTGCCAGCAGCGATAGCGGGAGTCACGAGCAGTACTTC
TRBJ1-1 . once TRBV6-6 CASSTPPAFEAFF TGTGCCAGCAGTACCCCACCGGCCTTTGAAGCTTTCTTT
TRBJ2-7 . . TRBV11-2 CASSTGPPAYEQYF TGTGCCAGCAGCACGGGACCGCCGGCCTACGAGCAGTACTTC
TRBJ1-1 . . TRBV29-1 CSAGQSDTEAFF TGCAGCGCCGGTCAATCGGACACTGAAGCTTTCTTT
TRBJ2-1 TRBD1 . TRBV5-1 CASSLKTGGVNEQFF TGCGCCAGCAGCTTGAAGACAGGGGGAGTCAATGAGCAGTTCTTC
TRBJ2-1 . . TRBV11-2 CASSLEPGTRLYNEQFF TGTGCCAGCAGCTTAGAGCCTGGGACACGTCTCTACAATGAGCAGTTCTTC
TRBJ2-1 TRBD1 . TRBV7-9 CASSMRTGPYNEQFF TGTGCCAGCAGCATGCGGACAGGACCCTACAATGAGCAGTTCTTC
TRBJ1-1 . many TRBV7-2 CASSSRGYMNTEAFF TGTGCCAGCAGCAGCCGGGGGTACATGAACACTGAAGCTTTCTTT
TRBJ2-1 . few TRBV29-1 CSVKPGSYNEQFF TGCAGCGTCAAGCCTGGCTCCTACAATGAGCAGTTCTTC
TRBJ1-3 . . TRBV6-6 CASSYAPIGGGNTIYF TGTGCCAGCAGTTACGCCCCAATAGGGGGTGGAAACACCATATATTTT
TRBJ1-2 . many TRBV7-2 CASSLSQGVGGYGYTF TGTGCCAGCAGCTTAAGCCAAGGGGTCGGTGGCTATGGCTACACCTTC
TRBJ1-2 . few TRBV29-1 CSVEEGIYGYTF TGCAGCGTTGAAGAGGGAATCTATGGCTACACCTTC
TRBJ1-1 . . TRBV2 CASRGRQNMNTEAFF TGTGCCAGCAGGGGTAGACAGAACATGAACACTGAAGCTTTCTTT
TRBJ2-5 . . TRBV11-2 CASSFRPGETQYF TGTGCCAGCAGCTTCCGGCCCGGGGAGACCCAGTACTTC
TRBJ2-5 TRBD1 few TRBV5-6 CASSSEARDRFQETQYF TGTGCCAGCAGCTCAGAAGCAAGGGACAGGTTCCAAGAGACCCAGTACTTC
TRBJ2-7 TRBD2 few TRBV20-1 CSASGREGYEQYF TGCAGTGCTAGTGGGCGGGAGGGCTACGAGCAGTACTTC
TRBJ2-7 TRBD2 many TRBV12-3/TRBV12-4 CASSIGTSGIRPYEQYF TGTGCCAGCAGTATCGGGACTAGCGGGATTCGGCCCTACGAGCAGTACTTC
TRBJ1-2 . . TRBV7-2 CASSLEKGANYGYTF TGTGCCAGCAGCTTAGAGAAAGGGGCTAACTATGGCTACACCTTC
TRBJ2-3 TRBD2 . TRBV20-1 CSARGLAISTDTQYF TGCAGTGCTAGGGGACTAGCCATTAGCACAGATACGCAGTATTTT
TRBJ1-2 TRBD1 few TRBV2 CASSEDGRGGKGYTF TGTGCCAGCAGTGAAGATGGCAGGGGGGGGAAAGGCTACACCTTC
TRBJ1-6 . . TRBV5-6 CASSLRLPGNSPLHF TGTGCCAGCAGCTTAAGATTGCCGGGGAATTCACCCCTCCACTTT
TRBJ2-1 . . TRBV11-2 CASTPRLAIRNNEQFF TGTGCCAGCACCCCACGGCTAGCGATAAGGAACAATGAGCAGTTCTTC
TRBJ2-3 . . TRBV5-1 CASSLPADTQYF TGCGCCAGCAGCTTGCCGGCAGATACGCAGTATTTT
TRBJ1-1 . many TRBV7-2 CASSLVRDSTEAFF TGTGCCAGCAGCTTAGTACGGGACTCCACTGAAGCTTTCTTT
TRBJ2-5 . few TRBV10-3 CAISDSTGAQETQYF TGTGCCATCAGTGACTCGACAGGAGCCCAAGAGACCCAGTACTTC
TRBJ2-2 . . TRBV5-1 CASSPSPDTGELFF TGCGCCAGCAGTCCGAGCCCTGACACCGGGGAGCTGTTTTTT
TRBJ2-5 TRBD1 many TRBV14 CASSPRTGLQETQYF TGTGCCAGCAGCCCTCGGACAGGGTTACAAGAGACCCAGTACTTC
TRBJ2-1 TRBD1 few TRBV12-3/TRBV12-4 CASRTRDRVDEQFF TGTGCCAGCAGGACCCGGGACAGGGTAGATGAGCAGTTCTTC
TRBJ2-7 . . TRBV20-1 CSAKARIEQYF TGCAGTGCCAAGGCTCGTATCGAGCAGTACTTC
TRBJ2-1 TRBD2 few TRBV7-2 CASSLFESGGAIVYNEQFF TGTGCCAGCAGCTTATTCGAGAGCGGGGGGGCCATCGTGTACAATGAGCAGTTCTTC
TRBJ1-1 TRBD1 few TRBV10-1 CASSPAIAPGQKEAFF TGCGCCAGCAGTCCGGCGATTGCTCCGGGACAGAAAGAAGCTTTCTTT
TRBJ2-3 . many TRBV27 CASSSLKDTQYF TGTGCCAGCAGTTCCTTAAAAGATACGCAGTATTTT
TRBJ2-7 TRBD2 . TRBV28 CASSIWTSGSYEQYF TGTGCCAGCAGTATATGGACTAGCGGGAGCTACGAGCAGTACTTC
TRBJ1-5 TRBD1 few TRBV6-2/TRBV6-3 CASSYPTGGYQPQHF TGTGCCAGCAGTTACCCGACAGGGGGCTATCAGCCCCAGCATTTT